The T cell receptor beta chain described here comes from a study of blood T cell repertoires in COVID-19. A Seattle source enrolled patients during active infection and followed them longitudinally. V lost 4 bases and J lost 5; bases outside the gene matches: 6. The germline V gene has CDR1 SGHAT and CDR2 FQNNGV. CDR3 size: 16 residues. In the original workflow: Quantification of nucleated cells was approximated via reference gene primer amplification. TCRdb's copy holds only in-frame clones and misses some; the assay was immunoSEQ multiplex PCR. V and J calls plus clone size are reproduced from that table; the DNA served to infer D and trimming. In the table there are some 520,000 clones, 85% to 90% of which are singletons.

Sequences were obtained from peripheral blood. The receptor was isolated from a man younger than 30 with COVID-19, enrolled during active disease. The rearrangement uses TRBV11-2 and TRBJ2-3; TRBD2 matches 13 bases. CDR3 nucleotides: TGTGCCAGCAGCTACGGACTAGCGGGAGTAGGAGATACGCAGTATTTT. This codes for CASSYGLAGVGDTQYF. Full variable domain (rest looked up from reference TRBV11-2 and TRBJ2-3): EAGVAQSPRYKIIEKRQSVAFWCNPISGHATLYWYQQILGQGPKLLIQFQNNGVVDDSQLPKDRFSAERLKGVDSTLKIQPAKLEDSAVYLCASSYGLAGVGDTQYFGPGTRLTVL.